Listed below are T cell receptor beta chains from one sample, sequenced in a study of CD8 T cells in Susac syndrome. TCRdb itself ran the immunoSEQ multiplex PCR reads through MiXCR, one entry per CDR3 protein. The sample carries about 120,000 distinct CDR3 sequences, 80% to 95% recorded once. The sample taken for sequencing was CD4+ T cells from PBMCs. These receptors originate from a human donor in good health. Each CDR3 is given without its conserved first and last residue. Fields, in order: clone size, J gene, V gene, CDR3 protein. Clone size, where shown, is once, few, many, or a class for clones that have expanded.

NA	TRBJ2-7	TRBV29-1	SVEGAGEEQY
NA	TRBJ2-7	TRBV5-1	ASSPPTGRNEQY
NA	TRBJ2-7	TRBV5-1	ASSAGQGASWEQY
once	TRBJ2-3	TRBV7-9	ASSRHTDTQY
NA	TRBJ1-1	TRBV5-1	ASSLVGETEAF
NA	TRBJ2-6	TRBV3-1	ASSLLVSGANVLT
NA	TRBJ1-2	TRBV2	ASARDTTYGYT
NA	TRBJ2-1	TRBV6-2/TRBV6-3	ASSEREAGNEQF
once	TRBJ1-2	TRBV9	ASSVDSRVYGYT
once	TRBJ1-1	TRBV30	AWSTATATEAF
NA	TRBJ1-1	TRBV11-2	ASSLRMSASTAEAF
NA	TRBJ2-5	TRBV15	ATSRDRYLTQY
NA	TRBJ2-7	TRBV7-2	ASSLEFSYEQY
NA	TRBJ2-1	TRBV19	ASRYRDSPYNEQF
NA	TRBJ2-3	TRBV5-1	ASSLSQGIDTQY
NA	TRBJ1-1	TRBV19	ATKRTGKNTEAF
NA	TRBJ1-3	TRBV19	ASSPTATGNTIY
NA	TRBJ1-5	TRBV4-2	ASSQDPTSTGGNQPQH
NA	TRBJ1-6	TRBV12-3/TRBV12-4	ASSLAVRNSPLH
NA	TRBJ2-1	TRBV7-2	ASSLDISGRGEQF
NA	TRBJ1-5	TRBV10-3	AISGGTVNQPQH
NA	TRBJ1-2	TRBV29-1	SVDSQGDHGYT
once	TRBJ2-1	TRBV2	ASSKTGSSYNEQF
NA	TRBJ2-2	TRBV19	ASSRTGGSTGELF
NA	TRBJ1-6	TRBV6-2/TRBV6-3	ASSLIHPNSPLH
NA	TRBJ1-1	TRBV28	ASSLITEAF
NA	TRBJ1-1	TRBV28	ASSPSRPAEAF
once	TRBJ2-1	TRBV23-1	ASSQPGLASNNEQF
NA	TRBJ1-5	TRBV7-2	ASSLVGVVRNQPQH
NA	TRBJ2-5	TRBV5-1	ASTRGTGGQETQY
NA	TRBJ1-2	TRBV6-6	ASTLDRVNYGYT
once	TRBJ2-3	TRBV6-5	ASSLGLAGGPDQY
NA	TRBJ1-1	TRBV3-1	ATKLGKNTEAF
NA	TRBJ2-2	TRBV10-3	AISESGTTNTGELF
NA	TRBJ2-7	TRBV4-2	ASSQDPFLAVGPGEQY
NA	TRBJ2-7	TRBV3-1	ASSQVAGTYEQY
NA	TRBJ1-5	TRBV20-1	SARDSGKGRNQPQH
NA	TRBJ1-1	TRBV20-1	SAGSGGAVDTEAF